Reported below is one T cell receptor beta chain. Its antigen is unknown. The data derive from a study of cytomegalovirus exposure and HLA in healthy donors. Study-level findings and limits: One variant, a missense change in DCLRE1C, was linked in a later analysis to TCR beta V- and J-gene trimming.

This PCR relied on a set of 60 Vbeta primers and 13 Jbeta primers. The method was immunoSEQ multiplex PCR; TCRdb's version includes in-frame clones alone and lacks a portion of them. The repertoire consists of 200,000 to 250,000 clones, with about 80% occurring once and the leading ten covering about 0.6%. The specimen was PBMCs. The clonotype was recovered from a woman in her 40s in good health and CMV-seronegative.

CDR3 loop: CASSLQGDSGAFF. Written as DNA, the CDR3 is TGTGCCAGCTCATTACAGGGCGACAGTGGAGCTTTCTTT. The chain has TRBV18 and TRBJ1-1; D perhaps matches TRBD1 (6 bases). CDR1 is KGHSH, CDR2 LQKENI, per germline. The CDR3 extends over 13 amino acids. The germline V and J ends were trimmed by 5 bases and 10 bases, with 17 bases remaining between them.